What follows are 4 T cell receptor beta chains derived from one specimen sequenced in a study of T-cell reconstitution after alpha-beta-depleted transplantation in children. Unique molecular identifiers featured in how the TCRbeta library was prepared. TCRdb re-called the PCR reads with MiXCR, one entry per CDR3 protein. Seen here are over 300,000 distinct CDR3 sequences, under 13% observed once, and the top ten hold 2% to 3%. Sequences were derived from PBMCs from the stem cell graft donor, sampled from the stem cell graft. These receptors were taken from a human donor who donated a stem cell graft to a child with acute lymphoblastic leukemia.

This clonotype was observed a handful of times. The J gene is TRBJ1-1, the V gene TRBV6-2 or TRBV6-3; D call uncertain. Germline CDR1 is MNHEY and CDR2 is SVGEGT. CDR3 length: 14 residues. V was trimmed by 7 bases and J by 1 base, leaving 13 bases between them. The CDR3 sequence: CASTYLDTNTEAFF. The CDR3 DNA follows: TGTGCCAGCACCTACTTGGATACGAACACTGAAGCTTTCTTT.

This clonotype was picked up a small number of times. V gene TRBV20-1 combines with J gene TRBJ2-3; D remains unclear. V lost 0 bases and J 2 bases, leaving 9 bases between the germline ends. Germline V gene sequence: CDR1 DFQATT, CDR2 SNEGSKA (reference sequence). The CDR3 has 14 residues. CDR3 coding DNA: TGCAGTGCTAGAGATCAACAGCCCACAGATACGCAGTATTTT. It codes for CSARDQQPTDTQYF.

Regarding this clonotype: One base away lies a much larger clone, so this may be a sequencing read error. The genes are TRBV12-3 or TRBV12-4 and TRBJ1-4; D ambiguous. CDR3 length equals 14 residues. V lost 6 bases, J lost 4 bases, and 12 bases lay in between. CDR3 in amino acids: CASSKIGINEKLFF. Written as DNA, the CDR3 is TGTGCCAGCAGCAAGATAGGGATTAATGAAAAACTGTTTTTT.

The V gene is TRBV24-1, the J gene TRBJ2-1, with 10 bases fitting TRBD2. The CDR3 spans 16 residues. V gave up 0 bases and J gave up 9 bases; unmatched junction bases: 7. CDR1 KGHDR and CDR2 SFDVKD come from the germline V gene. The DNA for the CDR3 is TGTGCCACCAGTGATTTGCAGGCTAGCGGGAGCGGTGAGCAGTTCTTC. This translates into CATSDLQASGSGEQFF.